The present TCR beta chain was sequenced within a study of T cell responses to AZD1222 COVID-19 vaccine. Assay: immunoSEQ multiplex PCR; the TCRdb copy retains only in-frame clones and omits some. The sample has about 110,000 clones, roughly 85% seen once. Study observations and caveats: The CD4 TCRs associated with vaccination extended across spike and predominated at 160-218 and 743-854. Baseline seropositives among AZD1222 recipients totaled only 5 to 7. Possibly, clonal diversity was underestimated; donors were largely white British and included more females.

CDR1 and CDR2 from the germline V gene are SGHTA and FQGNSA. J was trimmed by 1 base and V by 1 base; bases with no gene match: 5. This CDR3 is built from 17 residues. Worth noting for this clone: What it binds is unknown.

Sequencing used peripheral blood, obtained 28 days after the second AZD1222 dose. This TCR derives from an adult who received the AZD1222 COVID-19 vaccine. The chain recombines TRBV7-2 with TRBJ2-4; TRBD2 matches 9 bases. The CDR3 nucleotides are TGTGCCAGCAGCTTAGTAGGACTAGCGAGTGCCAAAAACATTCAGTACTTC. Translating it yields CASSLVGLASAKNIQYF.